These 12 T cell receptor beta chains originate from one sample sequenced in a study of T-cell memory formation after mild COVID-19. One entry per CDR3 protein, called by TCRdb with MiXCR from the 5' RACE reads. The sample carries a few hundred thousand distinct CDR3 sequences, approximately 29% recorded once. Material for sequencing was PBMCs or a T cell subset sorted from them (not recorded which). The source of these receptors is an adult woman who had mild COVID-19 (a few samples of this study predate the infection). Cell type and time point are not known.

This clonotype was counted a few times. This chain links TRBV4-3 with TRBJ1-1, with D maybe TRBD1 (5 bases). Germline V CDR1 and CDR2: LGHNA, YSLEER. V dropped 1 base and J dropped 7 bases, with 13 bases sitting between them. The CDR3 sequence is 14 residues long. This chain's CDR3 is CASSQGPGTGEAFF. CDR3 in DNA: TGCGCCAGCAGCCAAGGTCCCGGGACCGGTGAAGCTTTCTTT.

A few counts support this clonotype. V and J are TRBV4-3 and TRBJ1-4, with 9 bases aligning to TRBD1. The CDR3 consists of 14 residues. The germline V gene encodes CDR1 LGHNA and CDR2 YSLEER. Trimming took 7 bases from V and 4 from J; bases not matched to a gene: 4. CDR3 in amino acids: CASTTDRGNEKLFF. CDR3 in DNA: TGCGCCAGCACCACGGACAGGGGTAATGAAAAACTGTTTTTT.

The chain has TRBV7-3 and TRBJ2-5; 9 bases line up with TRBD2. Germline CDR1 SGHTA, CDR2 FQGTGA. With V trimmed by 5 bases and J by 6 bases, 7 bases remained unmatched. The CDR3 spans 14 residues. The chain's CDR3 is CASSPGLAFQTQYF. CDR3 sequence (DNA): TGTGCCAGCAGCCCCGGACTAGCGTTTCAGACCCAGTACTTC.

The chain couples TRBV6-2 or TRBV6-3 to TRBJ2-7; TRBD2 aligns across 10 bases. CDR1 and CDR2 from the germline V gene are MNHEY and SVGEGT. After removal of 2 bases from V and 0 bases from J, the junction contained 4 bases not matched to a gene. The CDR3 consists of 16 residues. CDR3 sequence reads: CASSYHSGRASYEQYF. Here the CDR3 DNA reads TGTGCCAGCAGTTACCACAGCGGGAGGGCCTCCTACGAGCAGTACTTC.

The chain employs TRBV4-1 and TRBJ1-2; tentatively, D is TRBD1 (5 bases). The CDR3 is 18 residues long. The germline gives CDR1 MGHRA, CDR2 YSYEKL. V lost 0 bases, J lost 7 bases, and 24 bases lay in between. CDR3 nucleotide sequence: TGCGCCAGCAGCCAAGATCCGGGACGCCCTTACCGGGCTTTTGGCTACACCTTC. Its translation is CASSQDPGRPYRAFGYTF.

The rearrangement links TRBV12-3 or TRBV12-4 to TRBJ2-7, with D perhaps matching TRBD1 (5 bases). Trimming took 4 bases from V and 7 from J, leaving 11 bases between them. The CDR3 runs 12 residues. The CDR3 sequence: CASSSEAGEQYF. Written as DNA, the CDR3 is TGTGCCAGCAGTTCTGAGGCAGGGGAGCAGTACTTC.

J is TRBJ2-5 and V is TRBV7-2; D is possibly TRBD1 or TRBD2 (5 bases each). This CDR3 has 17 residues. The germline V gene has CDR1 SGHTA and CDR2 FQGNSA. Trimming took 5 bases from V and 0 from J, leaving 19 bases between them. CDR3 in DNA: TGTGCCAGCAGCCCAAGGGGAGTTGCGGCCGACCAAGAGACCCAGTACTTC. Protein product: CASSPRGVAADQETQYF. The full variable domain, in which reference TRBV7-2 and TRBJ2-5 provide the parts outside the CDR3, is GAGVSQSPSNKVTEKGKDVELRCDPISGHTALYWYRQSLGQGLEFLIYFQGNSAPDKSGLPSDRFSAERTGGSVSTLTIQRTQQEDSAVYLCASSPRGVAADQETQYFGPGTRLLVL.

The CDR3 DNA reads TGTGCCAGCAGTCTCTTAGGACAGGGTAAGCAGTTCTTC. It translates to CASSLLGQGKQFF. The chain employs TRBV12-3 or TRBV12-4 and TRBJ2-1, with 8 bases lining up with TRBD1. CDR3 length equals 13 residues. Trimming at V came to 5 bases and at J to 11 bases, leaving 8 bases not matched to a gene.

This clonotype was counted a few times. The chain carries TRBV5-8 and TRBJ1-1, with TRBD1 matching 11 bases. This CDR3 is built from 16 residues. The germline CDR1 and CDR2 sequences are SGHTS and YDEGEE. With V trimmed by 0 bases and J by 5 bases, 6 bases remained unmatched. CDR3: CASSLGTGGADTEAFF. The CDR3 DNA sequence: TGTGCCAGCAGCTTGGGGACAGGGGGCGCGGATACTGAAGCTTTCTTT.

The gene calls are TRBV13 and TRBJ2-7, with 14 bases aligning to TRBD2. Germline V gives CDR1 PRHDT, CDR2 FYEKMQ (reference sequence). The ends lost 5 bases at V and 3 bases at J; junction bases unmatched: 6. The CDR3 is made up of 16 amino acids. DNA for the CDR3: TGTGCCAGCAGCACAGGGACTAGCGGGGGCCTCTACGAGCAGTACTTC. This translates into CASSTGTSGGLYEQYF.

This clonotype occurred a few times. The chain combines TRBV7-8 with TRBJ1-2; 8 bases align to TRBD1. This CDR3 comprises 13 residues. With V trimmed by 4 bases and J by 4 bases, 2 bases remained unmatched. The V gene's germline CDR1 is SGHVS and CDR2 FQNEAQ. The CDR3, as DNA: TGTGCCAGCAGCTCGGACAGGGCCTATGGCTACACCTTC. It translates to CASSSDRAYGYTF.

The rearrangement joins TRBV9 to TRBJ2-1; the match to TRBD2 covers 7 bases. This CDR3 comprises 14 residues. The V gene end was trimmed by 3 bases and the J gene end by 4 bases; junction bases not matched to a gene: 4. Per germline, CDR1 SGDLS and CDR2 YYNGEE. The CDR3 nucleotides read TGTGCCAGCAGCGCCGGGACTACTTACAATGAGCAGTTCTTC. Residues: CASSAGTTYNEQFF.